The next 18 T cell receptor beta chains were all read from a single sample in a study of shared clonotypes between healthy human individuals. TCRdb keeps only in-frame clones here, not all; method: immunoSEQ multiplex PCR. The sample comprises 2,100,000 or so clones, approximately 96% of which are singletons, and 0.13% rests with the top ten. The specimen was naive CD4+ T cells sorted from blood. Subset: CD45RA+ positively selected. All receptors derive from a man younger than 35 in good health.

The chain uses TRBV30 and TRBJ2-2, with a possible D match to TRBD1 (5 bases). Trimming shortened V by 7 bases and J by 4 bases, and 13 bases separated the two germline ends. The CDR3 contains 13 residues. The germline V gene has CDR1 GTSNPN and CDR2 SVGIG (reference sequence). The CDR3 region has the DNA TGTGCCTCCAGGGCCCCTGGCACCGGGGAGCTGTTTTTT. It yields the protein CASRAPGTGELFF.

V gene TRBV5-1 combines with J gene TRBJ2-1, with D perhaps TRBD2 (7 bases). Germline V CDR1 and CDR2: SGHRS, YFSETQ. The ends were cut back, 0 bases at V and 7 bases at J, with 14 bases in the middle. The CDR3 loop spans 15 amino acids. CDR3 loop: CASSLVGGLRNEQFF. The CDR3 nucleotides read TGCGCCAGCAGCTTGGTGGGGGGGCTCAGGAATGAGCAGTTCTTC. The complete variable domain, with remaining parts taken from reference TRBV5-1 and TRBJ2-1, reads KAGVTQTPRYLIKTRGQQVTLSCSPISGHRSVSWYQQTPGQGLQFLFEYFSETQRNKGNFPGRFSGRQFSNSRSEMNVSTLELGDSALYLCASSLVGGLRNEQFFGPGTRLTVL.

Worth noting for this clone: Other DNA sequences in this specimen translate into the identical CDR3. The CDR3 sequence is CASRGQGTDTQYF. The CDR3 DNA follows: TGTGCCAGCAGGGGACAGGGTACAGATACGCAGTATTTT. The gene calls are TRBV6-6 and TRBJ2-3; 9 bases fit TRBD1. The V segment lost 6 bases and the J segment 3 bases; nucleotides outside the gene matches: 1. This CDR3 contains 13 residues. Germline CDR1 reads MNHNY; CDR2 reads SVGAGI (reference sequence).

This sequence joins TRBV2 and TRBJ2-7; 7 bases are a match to TRBD1. V shed 7 bases and J 0 bases; nucleotides not matched to a gene: 6. The V gene's germline CDR1 is SNHLY and CDR2 FYNNEI. The CDR3 is made up of 14 amino acids. CDR3 protein: CASTGQRSSYEQYF. The CDR3 DNA reads as TGTGCCAGCACGGGACAGAGGTCCTCCTACGAGCAGTACTTC.

This clone appeared a single time. CDR3 coding DNA: TGCGCCAGCAGCCAAGATCCGGGGACAGGGATGTTTGGTGCTCAGCCCCAGCATTTT. Translated: CASSQDPGTGMFGAQPQHF. The rearrangement links TRBV4-1 to TRBJ1-5; TRBD1 matches 9 bases. The germline CDR1 and CDR2 sequences are MGHRA and YSYEKL. The CDR3 extends over 19 amino acids. Trimming took 0 bases from V and 6 from J; bases not matched to a gene: 15.

This clone was observed a single time. The chain has TRBV7-2 and TRBJ1-4, with D unresolved. V lost 0 bases and J 10 bases, leaving 15 bases between the germline ends. The germline V gene has CDR1 SGHTA and CDR2 FQGNSA. This CDR3 has 15 residues. As DNA, the CDR3 is TGTGCCAGCAGCTTAGCATCAAGCCCCGAAGGAAAACTGTTTTTT. Protein product: CASSLASSPEGKLFF. Full variable domain (rest looked up from reference TRBV7-2 and TRBJ1-4): GAGVSQSPSNKVTEKGKDVELRCDPISGHTALYWYRQSLGQGLEFLIYFQGNSAPDKSGLPSDRFSAERTGGSVSTLTIQRTQQEDSAVYLCASSLASSPEGKLFFGSGTQLSVL.

The chain recombines TRBV6-6 with TRBJ1-2; 7 nucleotides line up with TRBD1. Looked up from germline, CDR1 is MNHNY and CDR2 is SVGAGI (reference sequence). With V trimmed by 2 bases and J by 2 bases, 2 bases remained unmatched. This CDR3 is built from 14 residues. The CDR3 reads CASSYRDSNYGYTF. The CDR3 nucleotides read TGTGCCAGCAGTTACCGGGACAGCAACTATGGCTACACCTTC.

This chain uses TRBV18 with TRBJ1-1; possibly TRBD1 for D (5 bases). Trimming cost V 5 bases and J 0 bases, with 10 bases left between them. The CDR3 is 14 amino acids. Germline CDR1 reads KGHSH; CDR2 reads LQKENI. The CDR3 region has the DNA TGTGCCAGCTCAGGGGGGGTCATGAACACTGAAGCTTTCTTT. This codes for CASSGGVMNTEAFF.

J is TRBJ2-5 and V is TRBV4-2; 13 bases align to TRBD2. Germline CDR1 is LGHNA and CDR2 is YNFKEQ. J lost 4 bases, V lost 2 bases, and 4 bases had no gene match. The CDR3 runs 16 residues. The CDR3 region has the DNA TGTGCCAGCAGCCAAAGGACTAGCGGGGGAGGAGAGACCCAGTACTTC. Translating it yields CASSQRTSGGGETQYF.

Remarks on this clone: In the same sample, other DNA sequences code for this CDR3. The rearrangement links TRBV2 to TRBJ2-2, with D uncertain. CDR1 and CDR2 from the germline V gene are SNHLY and FYNNEI. The V end was cut by 6 bases, the J end by 3 bases, with 2 bases between. CDR3 length: 11 residues. CDR3: CASSYTGELFF. For the CDR3, the DNA is TGTGCCAGCAGCTACACCGGGGAGCTGTTTTTT.

The chain uses TRBV7-2 and TRBJ2-2; the match to TRBD1 covers 9 bases. Germline-derived CDR1 and CDR2 are SGHTA and FQGNSA. Trimming took 6 bases from V and 7 from J; bases not matched to a gene: 6. The CDR3 is made up of 14 amino acids. In DNA, the CDR3 is TGTGCCAGCAGACGGGACAGGGCTGGCGGGGAGCTGTTTTTT. Its translation: CASRRDRAGGELFF.

Concerning this clone: Distinct nucleotide sequences in the sample also encode this CDR3. The rearrangement joins TRBV18 to TRBJ2-7, with D possibly called TRBD1 or TRBD2 (5 bases each). Trimming stripped 3 bases from V and 3 bases from J, with 9 bases between. Germline-derived CDR1 and CDR2 are KGHSH and LQKENI. The CDR3 is 13 amino acids. The CDR3 loop reads CASSPGVNYEQYF. CDR3 DNA: TGTGCCAGCTCACCGGGGGTGAACTACGAGCAGTACTTC.

Regarding this clone: An end of the junction differs from the germline gene, which may be a read error. In the same sample, other DNA sequences code for this CDR3. Here the CDR3 reads CASSWPGQGVTEAFF. CDR3 coding DNA: TGCGCCAGCAGCTGGCCGGGACAGGGGGTCACTGAGGCTTTCTTT. This sequence joins TRBV4-3 and TRBJ1-1; 11 bases agree with TRBD1. CDR3 length: 15 residues. Germline CDR1 LGHNA, CDR2 YSLEER.

The rearrangement links TRBV9 to TRBJ1-1; no clear D. V lost 0 bases and J 5 bases, leaving 11 bases between the germline ends. The CDR3 extends over 14 amino acids. Germline CDR1 and CDR2: SGDLS and YYNGEE. In nucleotides, the CDR3 is TGTGCCAGCAGCGTAGTCAATGGGGTAACTGAAGCTTTCTTT. Translation: CASSVVNGVTEAFF. Full variable domain (rest looked up from reference TRBV9 and TRBJ1-1): DSGVTQTPKHLITATGQRVTLRCSPRSGDLSVYWYQQSLDQGLQFLIQYYNGEERAKGNILERFSAQQFPDLHSELNLSSLELGDSALYFCASSVVNGVTEAFFGQGTRLTVV.

Only one count was recorded for this clone. Additional DNA sequences in this sample encode the identical CDR3. V usage is TRBV29-1 and J usage is TRBJ2-2; 10 bases fit TRBD1. J lost 5 bases, V lost 7 bases, and 4 bases had no gene match. The CDR3 sequence is 13 residues long. Germline CDR1 SQVTM, CDR2 ANQGSEA. The CDR3 DNA sequence: TGCAGCGGACGGACAGGGGGTACCGGGGAGCTGTTTTTT. As protein: CSGRTGGTGELFF.

This clone has only one observation. The rearrangement uses TRBV11-2 and TRBJ1-4; 7 bases map to TRBD1. V trimming: 5 bases; J trimming: 2 bases; junction bases outside the gene matches: 11. Germline V lookup: CDR1 SGHAT, CDR2 FQNNGV. The CDR3 has 17 residues. This CDR3 is CASSKIAMTGTNEKLFF. CDR3 sequence (DNA): TGTGCCAGCAGCAAGATTGCTATGACAGGGACTAATGAAAAACTGTTTTTT.

Details on this clone: The same CDR3 is also encoded by other DNA sequences in this sample. V and J are TRBV5-1 and TRBJ1-6, with D perhaps matching TRBD1 (6 bases). This CDR3 contains 14 residues. Looked up from germline, CDR1 is SGHRS and CDR2 is YFSETQ. Trimming cost V 2 bases and J 5 bases, with 8 bases left between them. CDR3 sequence (DNA): TGCGCCAGCAGCTTTAACAGGGATAATTCACCCCTCCACTTT. This sequence encodes CASSFNRDNSPLHF.

This rearrangement joins TRBV9 to TRBJ2-3; no reliable D call. The CDR3 is 14 residues long. Germline loops: CDR1 SGDLS, CDR2 YYNGEE. V was shortened by 0 bases and J by 5 bases, with 10 bases between the two germline ends. This chain's CDR3 is CASSVAVSGDTQYF. The CDR3 bases are TGTGCCAGCAGCGTAGCGGTATCAGGAGATACGCAGTATTTT.